This T cell receptor beta chain was obtained from a study of CD8+ T cells in alopecia areata. The treatment was: oral pan-JAK inhibitor, 5-10 mg twice daily. Those with alopecia areata gave lesional scalp punch biopsies and peripheral blood. PBMCs, the starting material, were the source of sorted CD4+ and CD8+ T cells. The CDR3 sequence is 12 residues long. Germline V CDR1 and CDR2: SGHTA, FQGTGA. Trimming removed 4 bases from V and 5 bases from J, with 8 bases in between. Following RNA extraction, reverse transcription yielded cDNA that acted as the sequencing template. Profiled with immunoSEQ multiplex PCR; TCRdb holds only in-frame clones, not every one. Altogether nearly 200,000 clones are present, about three fifths being singletons, with the ten largest covering about 5%.

The TCR originated in a human donor with alopecia areata. The sample consisted of CD4+ T cells sorted from blood, taken at week 24, from a patient treated with tofacitinib. This rearrangement joins TRBV7-3 to TRBJ2-5, with D uncertain. CDR3 sequence reads: CASSYLVETQYF. The CDR3 DNA sequence: TGTGCCAGCAGCTACCTGGTGGAGACCCAGTACTTC. Full variable domain (rest looked up from reference TRBV7-3 and TRBJ2-5): GAGVSQTPSNKVTEKGKYVELRCDPISGHTALYWYRQSLGQGPEFLIYFQGTGAADDSGLPNDRFFAVRPEGSVSTLKIQRTERGDSAVYLCASSYLVETQYFGPGTRLLVL.